This T cell receptor (beta chain) appears in the sequencing data of a study of T cells in Graves' hyperthyroidism and ophthalmopathy. Study at large: Sampling of peripheral blood happened at initial diagnosis, prior to any treatment.

This clonotype was observed many times. Its specificity is not known. What was amplified from RNA transcripts were TCR beta CDR3 regions. With the HTBI primer set, the TCR CDR3 went through a first round of RT-PCR. Each CDR3 protein is one row after TCRdb ran MiXCR on the multiplex PCR reads. The sample yields nearly 250,000 distinct CDR3 sequences, roughly 17% seen once. V trimming: 5 bases; J trimming: 7 bases; junction bases outside the gene matches: 5. This CDR3 spans 13 amino acids. CDR1 is KGHSH, CDR2 LQKENI, per germline. The study's findings and limits: A model using 13 V-J features told ophthalmopathy apart from stable hyperthyroidism. The blood repertoire included most of the expanded thyroid clonotypes above 0.001.

This sequence was found in a woman aged 18-29 years with Graves' ophthalmopathy. The sample comprised blood. The V and J genes are TRBV18 and TRBJ1-5; 7 nucleotides align to TRBD1. CDR3 sequence: CASSENRGQPQHF. The CDR3 DNA reads as TGTGCCAGCTCAGAGAACAGGGGCCAGCCCCAGCATTTT.